Listed below are T cell receptor beta chains from one sample, sequenced in a study of blood T cells in healthy people across ages. TCRdb itself ran the 5' RACE reads through MiXCR, one entry per CDR3 protein. The data hold fewer than 1 million distinct CDR3 sequences, with under 45% observed a single time. The source material was blood. The receptors were sampled from a man between 60 and 75 years old in good health. CDR3s include the opening cysteine and the closing phenylalanine or tryptophan. Clone sizes are given selectively: once, few, many, or a class where the clone is expanded.

CDR3aa: CSVLLLSSYNEQFF
v_gene: TRBV29-1
abundance: -
j_gene: TRBJ2-1
len: 14

CDR3aa: CASSPEQGTSSYEQYF
v_gene: TRBV5-5
abundance: -
j_gene: TRBJ2-7
len: 16

CDR3aa: CASSVEAGDLGEQYF
v_gene: TRBV9
abundance: -
j_gene: TRBJ2-7
len: 15

CDR3aa: CSASQGGTYEQYF
v_gene: TRBV20-1
abundance: -
j_gene: TRBJ2-7
len: 13

CDR3aa: CASSRQNNEQFF
v_gene: TRBV14
abundance: few
j_gene: TRBJ2-1
len: 12

CDR3aa: CASSPQTARGDTQYF
v_gene: TRBV27
abundance: few
j_gene: TRBJ2-3
len: 15

CDR3aa: CASSAYTGGRTEAFF
v_gene: TRBV6-5
abundance: -
j_gene: TRBJ1-1
len: 15

CDR3aa: CASSDRGLPSYEQYF
v_gene: TRBV27
abundance: -
j_gene: TRBJ2-7
len: 15

CDR3aa: CASSYFRGGALENEQYF
v_gene: TRBV6-6
abundance: -
j_gene: TRBJ2-7
len: 17

CDR3aa: CASSANWFTDTQYF
v_gene: TRBV9
abundance: -
j_gene: TRBJ2-3
len: 14

CDR3aa: CASSFLRGPGNEQFF
v_gene: TRBV7-2
abundance: -
j_gene: TRBJ2-1
len: 15

CDR3aa: CASSFGGNEQFF
v_gene: TRBV12-3/TRBV12-4
abundance: many
j_gene: TRBJ2-1
len: 12

CDR3aa: CASSLAWDRGLQETQYF
v_gene: TRBV5-1
abundance: once
j_gene: TRBJ2-5
len: 17

CDR3aa: CSVEGPTGGLNTEAFF
v_gene: TRBV29-1
abundance: -
j_gene: TRBJ1-1
len: 16

CDR3aa: CASSPGLASYEQYF
v_gene: TRBV12-3/TRBV12-4
abundance: -
j_gene: TRBJ2-7
len: 14

CDR3aa: CASSQTGAGNEQFF
v_gene: TRBV4-3
abundance: -
j_gene: TRBJ2-1
len: 14

CDR3aa: CASSQDPLSTDTQYF
v_gene: TRBV4-3
abundance: -
j_gene: TRBJ2-3
len: 15

CDR3aa: CASRRGAGQANHYEQYF
v_gene: TRBV5-1
abundance: -
j_gene: TRBJ2-7
len: 17

CDR3aa: CASSSIDGTLAQYF
v_gene: TRBV28
abundance: -
j_gene: TRBJ2-5
len: 14

CDR3aa: CASSWDRDSYF
v_gene: TRBV5-8
abundance: -
j_gene: TRBJ2-3
len: 11

CDR3aa: CASSQGRTDEQYF
v_gene: TRBV4-3
abundance: -
j_gene: TRBJ2-7
len: 13

CDR3aa: CAISVADQPGRGEQYF
v_gene: TRBV10-3
abundance: -
j_gene: TRBJ2-7
len: 16

CDR3aa: CASSNPGVNTEAFF
v_gene: TRBV27
abundance: -
j_gene: TRBJ1-1
len: 14

CDR3aa: CASSLRVGEKLFF
v_gene: TRBV7-3
abundance: few
j_gene: TRBJ1-4
len: 13

CDR3aa: CASSLKQGAYEQYF
v_gene: TRBV12-3/TRBV12-4
abundance: -
j_gene: TRBJ2-7
len: 14

CDR3aa: CASTGGRTVNTGELFF
v_gene: TRBV2
abundance: -
j_gene: TRBJ2-2
len: 16

CDR3aa: CSASTGRGEQYF
v_gene: TRBV20-1
abundance: -
j_gene: TRBJ2-5
len: 12

CDR3aa: CASRQFGEFDRGSSGANVLTF
v_gene: TRBV11-2
abundance: few
j_gene: TRBJ2-6
len: 21

CDR3aa: CSASRAPTEAFF
v_gene: TRBV20-1
abundance: many
j_gene: TRBJ1-1
len: 12

CDR3aa: CASSFCPEQRGGLNCGEQYF
v_gene: TRBV28
abundance: -
j_gene: TRBJ2-7
len: 20

CDR3aa: CASSSPLGRGGRTDTQYF
v_gene: TRBV6-5
abundance: -
j_gene: TRBJ2-3
len: 18

CDR3aa: CASTARLYMQPQHF
v_gene: TRBV6-2/TRBV6-3
abundance: -
j_gene: TRBJ1-5
len: 14

CDR3aa: CASSKKPAGAGYNEQFF
v_gene: TRBV4-3
abundance: many
j_gene: TRBJ2-1
len: 17

CDR3aa: CSARDLLIRDRGHEQYF
v_gene: TRBV20-1
abundance: -
j_gene: TRBJ2-7
len: 17

CDR3aa: CASRRRTGVGNEQFF
v_gene: TRBV5-1
abundance: -
j_gene: TRBJ2-1
len: 15

CDR3aa: CASRDGTPDGYTF
v_gene: TRBV13
abundance: -
j_gene: TRBJ1-2
len: 13

CDR3aa: CASSPSLGGMRETQYF
v_gene: TRBV4-3
abundance: few
j_gene: TRBJ2-5
len: 16

CDR3aa: CATSRALGRANHGYTF
v_gene: TRBV15
abundance: -
j_gene: TRBJ1-2
len: 16

CDR3aa: CASSLTGYSEQYF
v_gene: TRBV5-1
abundance: -
j_gene: TRBJ2-5
len: 13

CDR3aa: CASRTGGRLLLGELFF
v_gene: TRBV27
abundance: -
j_gene: TRBJ2-2
len: 16

CDR3aa: CATSDFWDSSYEQYF
v_gene: TRBV24-1
abundance: -
j_gene: TRBJ2-7
len: 15

CDR3aa: CSATQDRGYGYTF
v_gene: TRBV20-1
abundance: -
j_gene: TRBJ1-2
len: 13

CDR3aa: CAISDSGGFSDTQYF
v_gene: TRBV10-3
abundance: -
j_gene: TRBJ2-3
len: 15

CDR3aa: CASSQDRQSDYGYTF
v_gene: TRBV14
abundance: few
j_gene: TRBJ1-2
len: 15

CDR3aa: CASSLVRGLVDNEQFF
v_gene: TRBV11-2
abundance: few
j_gene: TRBJ2-1
len: 16

CDR3aa: CASRKRNTEAFF
v_gene: TRBV10-2
abundance: -
j_gene: TRBJ1-1
len: 12

CDR3aa: CASSHPTSGGVIEQFF
v_gene: TRBV3-1
abundance: few
j_gene: TRBJ2-1
len: 16

CDR3aa: CASSAGLAGETQYF
v_gene: TRBV7-9
abundance: few
j_gene: -
len: 14

CDR3aa: CASGARSQTFHGYGYTF
v_gene: TRBV6-1
abundance: -
j_gene: TRBJ1-2
len: 17

CDR3aa: CASSPWGHPQETQYF
v_gene: TRBV9
abundance: few
j_gene: TRBJ2-5
len: 15

CDR3aa: CSAFDGRTDTQYF
v_gene: TRBV20-1
abundance: few
j_gene: TRBJ2-3
len: 13

CDR3aa: CASSQVGVQVTDTQYF
v_gene: TRBV4-1
abundance: few
j_gene: TRBJ2-3
len: 16

CDR3aa: CAISERGGSYEQYF
v_gene: TRBV10-3
abundance: -
j_gene: TRBJ2-7
len: 14

CDR3aa: CASSYSPGQGSSGANVLTF
v_gene: TRBV6-5
abundance: -
j_gene: TRBJ2-6
len: 19

CDR3aa: CAWRPRTGGSPLHF
v_gene: TRBV30
abundance: few
j_gene: TRBJ1-6
len: 14